The 4 T cell receptor beta chains presented below share a single source sample, sequenced in a study of blood T cell repertoires in COVID-19. The repertoire was sequenced with immunoSEQ multiplex PCR; TCRdb's copy has only in-frame clones and lacks some. The sample includes roughly 250,000 clones, approximately 90% of them seen just once. Sequenced material: peripheral blood. These receptors all come from a man aged 60-69 years who had recovered from COVID-19.

The chain joins TRBV27 to TRBJ1-1; no firm D call. Germline lookup yields CDR1 MNHEY and CDR2 SMNVEV (reference sequence). The CDR3 runs 14 residues. Trimming stripped 4 bases from V and 1 base from J, with 10 bases between. The CDR3 nucleotides read TGTGCCAGCAGTTCCCGTCGGTGGAACACTGAAGCTTTCTTT. Its protein product is CASSSRRWNTEAFF.

This clone was observed at least ten times. The chain has TRBV6-6 and TRBJ2-1; D remains ambiguous. The V end was cut by 6 bases, the J end by 7 bases, with 10 bases between. In germline, CDR1 is MNHNY, CDR2 SVGAGI (reference sequence). This CDR3 is 12 amino acids long. CDR3 in amino acids: CASSRPRNEQFF. The CDR3 DNA is TGTGCCAGCAGCCGACCACGGAATGAGCAGTTCTTC.

In this sample, this clone turned up a few times. The chain has TRBV27 and TRBJ1-6; D uncertain. The V and J ends lost 5 bases and 0 bases respectively, with 5 bases between them. The CDR3 is 14 residues long. The germline gives CDR1 MNHEY, CDR2 SMNVEV (reference sequence). This CDR3 is CASSGGSYNSPLHF. The CDR3 DNA reads as TGTGCCAGCAGTGGAGGCTCCTATAATTCACCCCTCCACTTT.

The V call is TRBV30, the J call TRBJ1-6; no clear D. The ends were cut back, 8 bases at V and 0 bases at J, with 14 bases in the middle. This CDR3 has 15 residues. Germline lookup yields CDR1 GTSNPN and CDR2 SVGIG (reference sequence). As DNA, the CDR3 is TGTGCCCTACGGACTGGTAGCTCCTATAATTCACCCCTCCACTTT. Its translation is CALRTGSSYNSPLHF.